A selection of T cell receptor beta chains follows, all from one sample in a study of Ad26.COV2.S vaccination and SARS-CoV-2 variants. Profiled with immunoSEQ multiplex PCR; TCRdb holds only in-frame clones, not every one. The profile shows under 550,000 clones, roughly 90% of them singletons. The sample here was peripheral blood, taken in a trial of Ad26.COV2.S vaccine versus placebo. These receptors were collected from a person between 18 and 60 years old who received the Ad26.COV2.S COVID-19 vaccine or a placebo. Both conserved end residues are part of each CDR3. The D gene is left open where the match is weak.

d_call j_call cdr3_length v_call cdr3_aa
. TRBJ2-7 13 TRBV29-1 CSVETRESNEQYF
. TRBJ2-7 12 TRBV2 CASSEAAHEQYF
. TRBJ2-7 14 TRBV5-4 CASSLRAGAYEQYF
. TRBJ2-3 13 TRBV28 CASSWLGTDTQYF
. TRBJ2-7 11 TRBV11-2 CASSLVRGQYF
. TRBJ1-1 15 TRBV5-1 CASSTGATLNTEAFF
. TRBJ2-4 14 TRBV2 CANREGGSKDIQYF
. TRBJ2-1 17 TRBV5-1 CASPGQGPGPSYNEQFF
. TRBJ1-4 16 TRBV9 CASRQDWPGTNEKLFF
TRBD1 TRBJ2-1 15 TRBV9 CASSAADRGYNEQFF
. TRBJ2-5 16 TRBV28 CASSFVPKTYGGTQYF
. TRBJ1-2 15 TRBV19 CASRDPGSTNYGYTF
. TRBJ1-1 13 TRBV12-3/TRBV12-4 CASSLALNTEAFF
. TRBJ2-7 15 TRBV30 CAWSALPGGVGEQYF
. TRBJ2-7 16 TRBV3-1/TRBV3-2 CASSQDSGKLAYEQYF
TRBD1 TRBJ2-3 15 TRBV11-2 CASSPRQGNTDTQYF
TRBD1 TRBJ1-6 15 TRBV4-3 CASSPGWTGGSPLHF
TRBD2 TRBJ2-3 15 TRBV4-2 CASSQVSGGPGTQYF
TRBD1 TRBJ2-1 15 TRBV19 CASSPRTGGYNEQFF
. TRBJ2-7 16 TRBV19 CASSIGGGAFSYEQYF
TRBD2 TRBJ2-1 16 TRBV4-3 CASSQDLAGKYNEQFF
TRBD2 TRBJ2-7 17 TRBV14 CASSGTGGVIPSYEQYF
. TRBJ2-3 12 TRBV28 CASSGTTDTQYF
. TRBJ1-2 13 TRBV6-5 CASSYSMSYGYTF
TRBD1 TRBJ1-1 13 TRBV6-5 CASRNAGGTEAFF
. TRBJ1-2 14 TRBV3-1/TRBV3-2 CASSHLGGGYGYTF
TRBD1 TRBJ1-4 17 TRBV4-1 CASSRTDRVITNEKLFF
. TRBJ2-7 15 TRBV6-2/TRBV6-3 CASSIVGAILYEQYF
. TRBJ1-5 16 TRBV30 CAWSQGPTIANQPQHF